These 2 T cell receptor beta chains were all obtained from the same sample, sequenced in a study of blood T cells in healthy people across ages. A second PCR, run for roughly 7 to 11 cycles, used a sample-barcoded 5' primer plus a J-beta primer mix. In TCRdb, the 5' RACE reads were re-called with MiXCR into one record per CDR3 protein. The table shows about 1.4 million distinct CDR3 sequences, with roughly 60% occurring only once. Input material: blood. The source of these receptors is a man in his late teens or twenties in good health.

This clonotype was picked up a small number of times. The rearrangement joins TRBV15 to TRBJ2-1, with D uncertain. The CDR3 has 13 residues. The V gene's germline CDR1 is LNHNV and CDR2 YYDKDF (reference sequence). V dropped 1 base and J dropped 6 bases, with 7 bases sitting between them. The CDR3 DNA reads as TGTGCCACCAGCAGAGGTCTTAGCAATGAGCAGTTCTTC. This translates into CATSRGLSNEQFF.

The V and J genes are TRBV6-5 and TRBJ2-1; perhaps TRBD2 as D (6 bases). V was trimmed by 0 bases and J by 1 base, leaving 16 bases between them. The germline gives CDR1 MNHEY, CDR2 SVGAGI. This CDR3 is 18 amino acids long. CDR3 in DNA: TGTGCCAGCAGTTACTCCATCCTCAGCGGGTGGTCCTACAATGAGCAGTTCTTC. Protein: CASSYSILSGWSYNEQFF.